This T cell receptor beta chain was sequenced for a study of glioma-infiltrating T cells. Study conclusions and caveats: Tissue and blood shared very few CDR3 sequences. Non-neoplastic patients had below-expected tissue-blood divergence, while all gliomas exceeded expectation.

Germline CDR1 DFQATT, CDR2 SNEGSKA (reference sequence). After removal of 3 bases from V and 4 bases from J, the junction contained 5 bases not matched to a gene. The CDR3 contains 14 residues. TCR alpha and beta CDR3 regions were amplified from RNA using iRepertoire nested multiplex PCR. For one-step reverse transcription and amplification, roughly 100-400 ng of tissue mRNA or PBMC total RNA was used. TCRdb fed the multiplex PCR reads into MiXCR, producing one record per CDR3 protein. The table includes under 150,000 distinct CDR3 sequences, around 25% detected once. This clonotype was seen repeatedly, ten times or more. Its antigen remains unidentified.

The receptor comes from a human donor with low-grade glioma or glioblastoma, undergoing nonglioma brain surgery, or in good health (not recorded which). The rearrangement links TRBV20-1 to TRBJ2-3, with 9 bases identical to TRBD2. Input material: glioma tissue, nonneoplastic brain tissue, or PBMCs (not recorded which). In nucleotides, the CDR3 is TGCAGTGCTAGCCTTAGCGGGGGTGCAGATACGCAGTATTTT. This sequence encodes CSASLSGGADTQYF.